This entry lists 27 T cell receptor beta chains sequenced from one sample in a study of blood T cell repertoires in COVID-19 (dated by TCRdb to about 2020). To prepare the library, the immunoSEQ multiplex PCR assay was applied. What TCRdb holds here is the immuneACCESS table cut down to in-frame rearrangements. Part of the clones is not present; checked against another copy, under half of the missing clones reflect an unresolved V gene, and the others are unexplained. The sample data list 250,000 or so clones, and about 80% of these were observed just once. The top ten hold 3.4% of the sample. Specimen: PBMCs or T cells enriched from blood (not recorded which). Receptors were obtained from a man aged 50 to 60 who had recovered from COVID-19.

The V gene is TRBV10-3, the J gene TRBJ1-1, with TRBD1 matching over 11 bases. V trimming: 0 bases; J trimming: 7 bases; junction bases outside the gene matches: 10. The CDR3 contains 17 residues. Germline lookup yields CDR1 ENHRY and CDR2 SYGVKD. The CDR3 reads CAISESWDRGTKGEAFF. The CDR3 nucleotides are TGTGCCATCAGTGAGTCTTGGGACAGGGGGACTAAAGGTGAAGCTTTCTTT.

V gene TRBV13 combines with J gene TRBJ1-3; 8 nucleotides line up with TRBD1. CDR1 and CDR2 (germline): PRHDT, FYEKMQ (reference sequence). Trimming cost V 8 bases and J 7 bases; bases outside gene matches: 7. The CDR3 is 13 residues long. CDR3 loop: CASRRQGANTIYF. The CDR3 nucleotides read TGTGCCAGCCGGCGCCAGGGGGCGAACACCATATATTTT.

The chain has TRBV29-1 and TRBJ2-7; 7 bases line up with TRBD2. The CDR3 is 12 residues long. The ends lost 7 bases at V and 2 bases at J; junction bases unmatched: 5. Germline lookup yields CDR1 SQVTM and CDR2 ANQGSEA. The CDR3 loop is CSAFGLAYEQYF. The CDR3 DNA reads TGCAGCGCCTTTGGACTAGCCTACGAGCAGTACTTC.

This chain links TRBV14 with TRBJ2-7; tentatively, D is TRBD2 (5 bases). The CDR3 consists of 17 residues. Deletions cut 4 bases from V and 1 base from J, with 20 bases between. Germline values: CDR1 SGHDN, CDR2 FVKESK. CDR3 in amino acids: CASSPWTFPPLSYEQYF. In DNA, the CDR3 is TGTGCCAGCAGCCCGTGGACTTTTCCCCCTCTTTCCTACGAGCAGTACTTC.

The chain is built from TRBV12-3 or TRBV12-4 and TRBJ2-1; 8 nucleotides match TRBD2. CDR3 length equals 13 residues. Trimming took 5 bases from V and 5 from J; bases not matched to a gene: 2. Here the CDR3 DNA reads TGTGCCAGCAGTCCGACTAGCGACAATGAGCAGTTCTTC. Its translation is CASSPTSDNEQFF.

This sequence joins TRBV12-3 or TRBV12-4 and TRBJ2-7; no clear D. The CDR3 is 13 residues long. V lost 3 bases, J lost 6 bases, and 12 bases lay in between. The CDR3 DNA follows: TGTGCCAGCAGTTTGGCCAGACTCGGCGAGCAGTACTTC. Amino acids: CASSLARLGEQYF.

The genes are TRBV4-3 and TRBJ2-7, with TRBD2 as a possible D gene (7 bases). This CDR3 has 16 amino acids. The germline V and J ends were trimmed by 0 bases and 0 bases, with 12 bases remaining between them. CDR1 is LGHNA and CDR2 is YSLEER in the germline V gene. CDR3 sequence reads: CASSQEKGGPSYEQYF. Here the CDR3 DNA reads TGCGCCAGCAGCCAAGAGAAGGGGGGGCCCTCCTACGAGCAGTACTTC.

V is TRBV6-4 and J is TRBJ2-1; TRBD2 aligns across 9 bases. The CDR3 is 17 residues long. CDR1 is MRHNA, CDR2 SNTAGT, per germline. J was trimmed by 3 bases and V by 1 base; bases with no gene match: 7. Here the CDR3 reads CASSDYPTSGLYNEQFF. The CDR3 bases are TGTGCCAGCAGTGACTACCCGACTAGCGGCCTCTACAATGAGCAGTTCTTC.

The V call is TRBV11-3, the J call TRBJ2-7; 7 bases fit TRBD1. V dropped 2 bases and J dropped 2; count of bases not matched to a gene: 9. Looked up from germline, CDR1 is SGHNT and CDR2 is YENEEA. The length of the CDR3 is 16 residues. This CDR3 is CASSLPSGDSPYEQYF. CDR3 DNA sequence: TGTGCCAGCAGCTTACCCTCAGGGGACAGCCCCTACGAGCAGTACTTC.

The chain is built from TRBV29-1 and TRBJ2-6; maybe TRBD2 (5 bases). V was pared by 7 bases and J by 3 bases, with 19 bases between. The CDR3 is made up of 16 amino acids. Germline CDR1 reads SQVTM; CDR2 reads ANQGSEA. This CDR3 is CSASLYGLSGANVLTF. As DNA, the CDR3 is TGCAGCGCTTCGCTTTATGGACTCAGTGGGGCCAACGTCCTGACTTTC. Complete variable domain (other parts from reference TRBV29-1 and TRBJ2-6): SAVISQKPSRDICQRGTSLTIQCQVDSQVTMMFWYRQQPGQSLTLIATANQGSEATYESGFVIDKFPISRPNLTFSTLTVSNMSPEDSSIYLCSASLYGLSGANVLTFGAGSRLTVL.

The CDR3 DNA reads as TGTGCCACCAGCAGAGCGGGACAGGGGGCCACCGGGGAGCTGTTTTTT. Encoded protein: CATSRAGQGATGELFF. The chain couples TRBV15 to TRBJ2-2, with 12 bases matching TRBD1. This CDR3 has 16 amino acids. Germline V CDR1 and CDR2: LNHNV, YYDKDF (reference sequence). V gave up 1 base and J gave up 4 bases; unmatched junction bases: 1.

CDR3 nucleotides: TGTGCCAGCAGCCAAGATTGGACTAGCAACACCGGGGAGCTGTTTTTT. This sequence encodes CASSQDWTSNTGELFF. This chain joins TRBV4-2 and TRBJ2-2, with TRBD2 matching 8 bases. V trimming: 0 bases; J trimming: 2 bases; junction bases outside the gene matches: 2. CDR1 is LGHNA, CDR2 YNFKEQ, per germline. CDR3 size: 16 residues.

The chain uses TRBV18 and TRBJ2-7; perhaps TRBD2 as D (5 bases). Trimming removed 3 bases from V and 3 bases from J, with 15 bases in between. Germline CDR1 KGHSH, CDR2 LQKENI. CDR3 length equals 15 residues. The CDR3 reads CASSPRTGRDYEQYF. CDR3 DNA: TGTGCCAGCTCACCTCGGACTGGAAGGGACTACGAGCAGTACTTC.

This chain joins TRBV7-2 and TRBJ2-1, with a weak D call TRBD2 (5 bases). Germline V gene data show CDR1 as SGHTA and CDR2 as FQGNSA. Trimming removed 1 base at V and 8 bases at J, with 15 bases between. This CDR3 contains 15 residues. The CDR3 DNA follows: TGTGCCAGCAGCTTAGTTCGGACTCACCGGGATGAGCAGTTCTTC. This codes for CASSLVRTHRDEQFF.

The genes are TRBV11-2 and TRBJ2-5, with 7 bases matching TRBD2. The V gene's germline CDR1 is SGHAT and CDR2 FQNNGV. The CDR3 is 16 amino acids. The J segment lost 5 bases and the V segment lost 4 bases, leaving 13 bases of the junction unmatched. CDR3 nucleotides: TGTGCCAGCAGCTCCCAGACCAAGCGGGGCGGGGAGACCCAGTACTTC. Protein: CASSSQTKRGGETQYF. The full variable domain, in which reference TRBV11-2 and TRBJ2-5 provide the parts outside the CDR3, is EAGVAQSPRYKIIEKRQSVAFWCNPISGHATLYWYQQILGQGPKLLIQFQNNGVVDDSQLPKDRFSAERLKGVDSTLKIQPAKLEDSAVYLCASSSQTKRGGETQYFGPGTRLLVL.

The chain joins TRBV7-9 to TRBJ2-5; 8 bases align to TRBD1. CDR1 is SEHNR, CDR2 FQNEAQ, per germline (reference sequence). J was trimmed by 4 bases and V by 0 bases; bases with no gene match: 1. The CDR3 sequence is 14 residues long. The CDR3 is CASSLATGGETQYF. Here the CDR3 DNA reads TGTGCCAGCAGCTTAGCAACAGGGGGAGAGACCCAGTACTTC. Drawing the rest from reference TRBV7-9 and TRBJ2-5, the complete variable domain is DTGVSQNPRHKITKRGQNVTFRCDPISEHNRLYWYRQTLGQGPEFLTYFQNEAQLEKSRLLSDRFSAERPKGSFSTLEIQRTEQGDSAMYLCASSLATGGETQYFGPGTRLLVL.

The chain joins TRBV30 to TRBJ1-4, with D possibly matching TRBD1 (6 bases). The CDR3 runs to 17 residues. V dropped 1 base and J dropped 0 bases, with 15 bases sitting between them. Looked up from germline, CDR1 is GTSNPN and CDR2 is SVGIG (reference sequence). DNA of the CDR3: TGTGCCTGGAGTGGGGGCGGGGGCCCGTCAACTAATGAAAAACTGTTTTTT. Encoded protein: CAWSGGGGPSTNEKLFF.

The CDR3 loop is CASSWNPQGRYADTQYF. The CDR3 nucleotides read TGCGCCAGCAGCTGGAACCCACAGGGACGGTACGCAGATACGCAGTATTTT. This rearrangement joins TRBV4-1 to TRBJ2-3, with a weak D call TRBD1 (6 bases). The V gene's germline CDR1 is MGHRA and CDR2 YSYEKL. The CDR3 length is 17 residues. The V end lost 5 bases, the J end lost 4 bases, and 22 bases lay between the germline ends.

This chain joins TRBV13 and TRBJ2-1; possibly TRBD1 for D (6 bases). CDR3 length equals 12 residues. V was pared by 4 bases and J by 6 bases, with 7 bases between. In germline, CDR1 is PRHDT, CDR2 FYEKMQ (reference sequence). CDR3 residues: CASSSQGNEQFF. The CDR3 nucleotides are TGTGCCAGCAGCTCACAGGGCAATGAGCAGTTCTTC.

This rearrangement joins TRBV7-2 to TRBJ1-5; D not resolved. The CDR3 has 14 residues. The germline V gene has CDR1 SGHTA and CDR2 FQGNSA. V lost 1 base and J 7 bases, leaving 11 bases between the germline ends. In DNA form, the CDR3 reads TGTGCCAGCAGCTTAGGAGGTTACGACCAGCCCCAGCATTTT. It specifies CASSLGGYDQPQHF.

The CDR3 sequence is CAISPGTGFYEQYF. The CDR3, as DNA: TGTGCCATCAGCCCCGGGACAGGCTTCTACGAGCAGTACTTC. The gene calls are TRBV10-3 and TRBJ2-7, with 8 bases aligning to TRBD1. The CDR3 runs to 14 residues. The J segment lost 3 bases and the V segment lost 6 bases, leaving 7 bases of the junction unmatched. The germline CDR1 and CDR2 sequences are ENHRY and SYGVKD.

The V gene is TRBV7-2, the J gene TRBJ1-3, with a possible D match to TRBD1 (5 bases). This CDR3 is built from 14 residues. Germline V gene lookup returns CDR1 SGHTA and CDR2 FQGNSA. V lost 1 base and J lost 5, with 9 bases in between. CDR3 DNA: TGTGCCAGCAGCTTAGGCAGGGCAAGAAACACCATATATTTT. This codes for CASSLGRARNTIYF.

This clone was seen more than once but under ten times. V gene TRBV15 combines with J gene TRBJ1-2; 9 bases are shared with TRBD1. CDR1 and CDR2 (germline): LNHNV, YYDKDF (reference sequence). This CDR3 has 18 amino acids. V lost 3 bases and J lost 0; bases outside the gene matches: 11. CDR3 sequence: CATSSNRDRASSNYGYTF. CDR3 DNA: TGTGCCACCAGCAGTAACCGGGACAGGGCCTCTTCTAACTATGGCTACACCTTC.

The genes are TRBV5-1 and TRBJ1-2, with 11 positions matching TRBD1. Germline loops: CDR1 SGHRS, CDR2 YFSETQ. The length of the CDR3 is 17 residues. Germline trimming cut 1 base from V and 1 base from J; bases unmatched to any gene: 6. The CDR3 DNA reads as TGCGCCAGCAGCTTGAGTGGACAGGGGGCATTTAACTATGGCTACACCTTC. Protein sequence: CASSLSGQGAFNYGYTF.

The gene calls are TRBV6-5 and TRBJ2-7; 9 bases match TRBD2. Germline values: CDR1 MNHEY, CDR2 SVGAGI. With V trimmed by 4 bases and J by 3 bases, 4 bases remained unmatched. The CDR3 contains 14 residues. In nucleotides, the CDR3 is TGTGCCAGCAGTTTAGCGGGAGCCCTCTACGAGCAGTACTTC. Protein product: CASSLAGALYEQYF.

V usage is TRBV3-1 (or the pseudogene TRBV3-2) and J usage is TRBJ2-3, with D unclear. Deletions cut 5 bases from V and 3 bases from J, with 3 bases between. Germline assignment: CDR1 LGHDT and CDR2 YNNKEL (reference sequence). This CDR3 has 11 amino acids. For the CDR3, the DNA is TGTGCCAGCAGCACAACAGATACGCAGTATTTT. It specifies CASSTTDTQYF.

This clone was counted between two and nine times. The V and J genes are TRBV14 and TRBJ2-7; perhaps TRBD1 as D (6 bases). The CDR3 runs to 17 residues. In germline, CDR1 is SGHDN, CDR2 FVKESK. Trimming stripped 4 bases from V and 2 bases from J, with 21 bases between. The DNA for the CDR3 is TGTGCCAGCAGCCTCCTCTCCCCATTACAGGGACCCTACGAGCAGTACTTC. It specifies CASSLLSPLQGPYEQYF.